This T cell receptor beta chain came from a study of glioma-infiltrating T cells after dendritic cell vaccination. The method was immunoSEQ multiplex PCR; TCRdb's version includes in-frame clones alone and lacks a portion of them. The data show fewer than 75,000 clones, with 70% to 90% seen just once and roughly 10% held by the top ten. Time point reported: after dendritic cell vaccination, including at tumor progression/relapse. Before vaccination, two weeks after the third vaccination, and at progression, PBMC were collected. This CDR3 is built from 16 residues. Trimming shortened V by 1 base and J by 0 bases, and 10 bases separated the two germline ends. The germline V gene has CDR1 LNHDA and CDR2 SQIVND (reference sequence).

The rearrangement joins TRBV19 to TRBJ2-1; D remains ambiguous. This TCR was sampled from a human donor with glioblastoma. The sample in question was blood, obtained after dendritic cell vaccination. This CDR3 is CASSIVGNPSYNEQFF. The CDR3 coding sequence is TGTGCCAGTAGTATAGTGGGCAATCCCTCCTACAATGAGCAGTTCTTC.